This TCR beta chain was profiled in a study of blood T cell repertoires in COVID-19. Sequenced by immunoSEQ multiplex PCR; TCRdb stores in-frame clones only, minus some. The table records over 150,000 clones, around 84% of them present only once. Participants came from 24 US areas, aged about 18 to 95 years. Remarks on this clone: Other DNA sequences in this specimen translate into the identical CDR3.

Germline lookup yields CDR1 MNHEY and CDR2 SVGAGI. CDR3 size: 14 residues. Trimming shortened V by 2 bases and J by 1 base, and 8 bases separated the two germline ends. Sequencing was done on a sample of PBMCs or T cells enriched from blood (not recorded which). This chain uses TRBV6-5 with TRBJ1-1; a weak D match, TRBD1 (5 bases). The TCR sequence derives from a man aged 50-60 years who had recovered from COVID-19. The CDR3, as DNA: TGTGCCAGCAGTTACCTCCAGGGGAACACTGAAGCTTTCTTT. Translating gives CASSYLQGNTEAFF.